These 30 T cell receptor beta chains share one sample of origin, sequenced in a study of cytomegalovirus exposure and HLA in healthy donors (dated by TCRdb to the late 2010s). Library prep was done by the immunoSEQ multiplex PCR assay. A mixture of 60 forward primers for TCR Vbeta segments and 13 reverse primers for TCR Jbeta segments was used in the multiplex PCR. TCRdb retrieved this table from immuneACCESS and kept in-frame rearrangements only. Not all clones are present; in checked studies, unresolved V genes account for under half, and no reason is known for the remainder. The sample yields over 60,000 clones; under 80% were counted once. The top ten clones comprise under 7% of the sample. The material sequenced was PBMCs. These receptors came from a woman aged 25 to 39 in good health and CMV-seronegative.

This chain links TRBV2 with TRBJ2-1; tentative D call: TRBD1 (6 bases). Trimming shortened V by 10 bases and J by 6 bases, and 13 bases separated the two germline ends. The CDR3 length is 12 residues. CDR1 and CDR2 (germline): SNHLY, FYNNEI. The chain's CDR3 is CATQGYTNEQFF. CDR3 coding DNA: TGTGCCACCCAGGGGTACACCAATGAGCAGTTCTTC.

The table lists this clone with a count of one. V usage is TRBV9 and J usage is TRBJ2-2; 10 bases agree with TRBD1. Germline lookup yields CDR1 SGDLS and CDR2 YYNGEE. The junction had 4 bases not matched to a gene; V was cut back by 3 bases and J by 2 bases. The CDR3 extends over 16 amino acids. CDR3 DNA sequence: TGTGCCAGCAGCGCCGGGACAGGGGCCAACACCGGGGAGCTGTTTTTT. Its translation is CASSAGTGANTGELFF.

The genes are TRBV18 and TRBJ1-2; D perhaps matches TRBD1 (6 bases). The length of the CDR3 is 17 residues. With 0 bases removed from V and 4 bases from J, the gap between germline ends came to 18 bases. Germline assignment: CDR1 KGHSH and CDR2 LQKENI. CDR3 residues: CASSPPVRTVEGYGYTF. The DNA of the CDR3 is TGTGCCAGCTCACCACCGGTAAGGACAGTTGAGGGCTATGGCTACACCTTC.

The chain carries TRBV2 and TRBJ1-5; no clear D. V was trimmed by 4 bases and J by 0 bases, leaving 10 bases between them. Germline assignment: CDR1 SNHLY and CDR2 FYNNEI. This CDR3 contains 15 residues. The CDR3 reads CASSGPGHSNQPQHF. CDR3 in DNA: TGTGCCAGCAGTGGGCCGGGTCATAGCAATCAGCCCCAGCATTTT.

In this sample, this clone is large. The J gene is TRBJ1-4, the V gene TRBV5-4, with D perhaps TRBD1 (6 bases). The V end lost 0 bases, the J end lost 4 bases, and 10 bases lay between the germline ends. This CDR3 has 15 amino acids. Germline-derived CDR1 and CDR2 are SGHNT and YYREEE (reference sequence). DNA of the CDR3: TGTGCCAGCAGCTTGGGGGGGCAGGGTAATGAAAAACTGTTTTTT. Translated: CASSLGGQGNEKLFF.

The chain recombines TRBV5-1 with TRBJ1-2, with 7 bases lining up with TRBD1. The V segment lost 0 bases and the J segment 6 bases; nucleotides outside the gene matches: 11. CDR3 length: 16 amino acids. Germline V gives CDR1 SGHRS, CDR2 YFSETQ. CDR3 nucleotides: TGCGCCAGCAGCTTGGTCGGGCAGGGGGAGTACGATGGCTACACCTTC. Amino acid sequence: CASSLVGQGEYDGYTF.

V usage is TRBV6-5 and J usage is TRBJ2-7; the match to TRBD2 covers 7 bases. This CDR3 is built from 11 residues. With 8 bases clipped from V and 7 bases from J, the junction kept 5 bases outside the gene matches. Germline CDR1 and CDR2: MNHEY and SVGAGI. The CDR3 loop reads CASHYGGEQYF. The CDR3 region has the DNA TGTGCCAGCCACTACGGGGGGGAGCAGTACTTC.

J is TRBJ1-5 and V is TRBV23-1; no firm D call. TRBV23-1 is reported as an ORF; its role is uncertain. CDR3 size: 13 residues. Trimming shortened V by 1 base and J by 5 bases, and 6 bases separated the two germline ends. The CDR3 DNA reads TGCGCCAGCAGTCAATTCGTGTATCAGCCCCAGCATTTT. Translation: CASSQFVYQPQHF.

The chain joins TRBV7-6 to TRBJ2-2; possibly TRBD1 for D (5 bases). From germline, CDR1 is SGHVS and CDR2 FNYEAQ. Trimming pared 5 bases from V and 0 bases from J, leaving 13 bases between. CDR3 length equals 16 residues. The CDR3: CASSDLRGANTGELFF. CDR3 DNA sequence: TGTGCCAGCAGCGACCTTAGGGGCGCGAACACCGGGGAGCTGTTTTTT.

The rearrangement links TRBV5-4 to TRBJ2-5, with 9 bases matching TRBD1. J gave up 5 bases and V 4 bases, and 6 bases lay outside the gene matches. Germline V gene lookup returns CDR1 SGHNT and CDR2 YYREEE (reference sequence). The CDR3 sequence is 14 residues long. DNA for the CDR3: TGTGCCAGCAGCCAGACAGGGACAGGGGAGACCCAGTACTTC. It codes for CASSQTGTGETQYF.

The rearrangement links TRBV6-5 to TRBJ1-2, with 9 bases lining up with TRBD1. CDR3 length equals 13 residues. Per the germline V gene, CDR1 is MNHEY and CDR2 is SVGAGI. The trim removed 6 bases at V and 7 bases at J, leaving 6 bases unmatched. The CDR3 DNA is TGTGCCAGCAGACGGGACAGGGCTGGTGGCTACACCTTC. Translated: CASRRDRAGGYTF.

This chain links TRBV7-9 with TRBJ1-3, with a weak D call TRBD1 (6 bases). The CDR3 has 17 amino acids. Per germline, CDR1 SEHNR and CDR2 FQNEAQ (reference sequence). The V end was cut by 5 bases, the J end by 0 bases, with 17 bases between. CDR3 nucleotides: TGTGCCAGCAGCGTAAGTCAGGGGCCCCGCTCTGGAAACACCATATATTTT. It codes for CASSVSQGPRSGNTIYF. Variable domain in full (rest from reference TRBV7-9 and TRBJ1-3): DTGVSQNPRHKITKRGQNVTFRCDPISEHNRLYWYRQTLGQGPEFLTYFQNEAQLEKSRLLSDRFSAERPKGSFSTLEIQRTEQGDSAMYLCASSVSQGPRSGNTIYFGEGSWLTVV.

There are a few counts of this clone. The chain uses TRBV18 and TRBJ1-4, with 8 positions matching TRBD1. The CDR3 has 17 residues. The germline V gene encodes CDR1 KGHSH and CDR2 LQKENI. V gave up 2 bases and J gave up 7 bases; unmatched junction bases: 12. This chain's CDR3 is CASSPNLPDRGAEKLFF. The CDR3 DNA reads TGTGCCAGCTCACCAAATTTACCCGACAGGGGAGCTGAAAAACTGTTTTTT.

The chain employs TRBV10-1 and TRBJ2-2; D perhaps matches TRBD2 (5 bases). V lost 2 bases and J lost 6, with 13 bases in between. The CDR3 consists of 15 residues. Per the germline V gene, CDR1 is WNHNN and CDR2 is SYGVQD (reference sequence). DNA of the CDR3: TGCGCCAGCAGTGAGAACCCCGCGGGTGCCGGGGAGCTGTTTTTT. This codes for CASSENPAGAGELFF.

This chain joins TRBV19 and TRBJ2-4; a weak D match, TRBD1 (6 bases). The CDR3 totals 14 residues. The germline CDR1 and CDR2 sequences are LNHDA and SQIVND (reference sequence). Trimming left V 4 bases short and J 1 base short, with 8 bases between. This chain's CDR3 is CASSTTGAKNIQYF. Here the CDR3 DNA reads TGTGCCAGTAGTACGACAGGCGCCAAAAACATTCAGTACTTC.

This rearrangement joins TRBV6-6 to TRBJ2-3, with 9 bases lining up with TRBD1. Unmatched junction bases numbered 2, after V lost 2 bases and J lost 2 bases. CDR1 and CDR2 from the germline V gene are MNHNY and SVGAGI (reference sequence). CDR3 length: 15 residues. For the CDR3, the DNA is TGTGCCAGCAGTTACGGACAGGGGAACACAGATACGCAGTATTTT. Protein: CASSYGQGNTDTQYF.

V gene TRBV6-4 combines with J gene TRBJ2-7; D possibly corresponds to TRBD1 (6 bases). CDR1 and CDR2 (germline): MRHNA, SNTAGT. The CDR3 is 14 residues long. V was cut by 4 bases and J by 4 bases, with 14 bases left in between. The CDR3 sequence is CASSARTVAYEQYV. The DNA for the CDR3 is TGTGCCAGCAGTGCCAGGACAGTGGCTTACGAGCAGTACGTC.

V usage is TRBV7-9 and J usage is TRBJ2-7; TRBD2 might be the D (6 bases). V lost 4 bases and J 2 bases, leaving 18 bases between the germline ends. The CDR3 has 16 residues. The germline gives CDR1 SEHNR, CDR2 FQNEAQ (reference sequence). The CDR3 here is CASSSGTPPGPYEQYF. In nucleotides, the CDR3 is TGTGCCAGCAGCTCCGGGACTCCACCAGGCCCCTACGAGCAGTACTTC.

Of note for this clone: This specimen includes other DNA sequences encoding the same CDR3. The chain joins TRBV19 to TRBJ1-5; 9 nucleotides match TRBD1. J lost 7 bases, V lost 7 bases, and 8 bases had no gene match. Germline CDR1 and CDR2: LNHDA and SQIVND (reference sequence). This CDR3 is built from 14 residues. In nucleotides, the CDR3 is TGTGCCAGTACCAAACAGGGGGCGGGACAGCCCCAGCATTTT. Translation gives CASTKQGAGQPQHF.

The chain recombines TRBV12-5 with TRBJ2-2; D gene ambiguous. The V gene lost 0 bases and the J gene lost 3 bases, with 11 bases spanning the gap. The germline gives CDR1 LGHNT, CDR2 FRNRAP. This CDR3 is built from 16 residues. CDR3 sequence: CASGLVLDRDTGELFF. The CDR3 nucleotides are TGTGCTAGTGGTTTGGTACTTGATCGGGACACCGGGGAGCTGTTTTTT.

This clone has just one count. The gene calls are TRBV2 and TRBJ2-7; no definite D call. Germline V lookup: CDR1 SNHLY, CDR2 FYNNEI. The CDR3 extends over 13 amino acids. Between the trimmed V and J ends, which lost 7 bases and 2 bases, there was a span of 12 bases. CDR3 amino acids: CASKRDATYEQYF. The CDR3 coding sequence is TGTGCCAGCAAGCGAGACGCCACCTACGAGCAGTACTTC.

The chain combines TRBV4-3 with TRBJ1-4; D remains unclear. CDR1 is LGHNA, CDR2 YSLEER, per germline. This CDR3 has 14 residues. The V end was cut by 5 bases, the J end by 6 bases, with 13 bases between. CDR3 in DNA: TGCGCCAGCAGCGAGGTCTACGACGATGAAAAACTGTTTTTT. It is translated as CASSEVYDDEKLFF.

This clone was picked up one time. The chain combines TRBV27 with TRBJ2-2; D possibly corresponds to TRBD2 (6 bases). Germline assignment: CDR1 MNHEY and CDR2 SMNVEV (reference sequence). Trimming took off 4 bases at V and 1 base at J, with 13 bases between the two ends. CDR3 length: 16 amino acids. The CDR3 region is CASSSRTRGNTGELFF. The CDR3 region has the DNA TGTGCCAGCAGTTCCAGGACGCGGGGGAACACCGGGGAGCTGTTTTTT.

This chain connects TRBV7-7 to TRBJ2-2; 8 nucleotides match TRBD1. Trimming took 5 bases from V and 5 from J; bases not matched to a gene: 4. CDR3 length equals 14 residues. CDR1 SSHAT and CDR2 FNYEAQ come from the germline V gene (reference sequence). This CDR3 is CASSPRQGTGELFF. The CDR3 DNA follows: TGTGCCAGCAGCCCCCGACAGGGGACCGGGGAGCTGTTTTTT.

This clone was recorded a few times. DNA of the CDR3: TGCGCCAGCAGCTTGCCCTCTATGCCGGGACTAGTAGCCGAGCAGTACGTC. This translates into CASSLPSMPGLVAEQYV. The rearrangement links TRBV5-1 to TRBJ2-7; 8 bases line up with TRBD2. This CDR3 comprises 17 residues. In germline, CDR1 is SGHRS, CDR2 YFSETQ. V lost 1 base and J lost 6; bases outside the gene matches: 15.

The V gene is TRBV6-4, the J gene TRBJ2-2; 7 bases are a match to TRBD1. The trim removed 0 bases at V and 3 bases at J, leaving 13 bases unmatched. Germline V CDR1 and CDR2: MRHNA, SNTAGT. This CDR3 spans 19 amino acids. The CDR3: CASSDSEGAPGADTGELFF. Here the CDR3 DNA reads TGTGCCAGCAGTGACTCTGAGGGGGCTCCCGGTGCGGACACCGGGGAGCTGTTTTTT.

The chain uses TRBV30 and TRBJ2-5, with D possibly being TRBD1 (6 bases). This CDR3 is built from 13 residues. Deletions cut 1 base from V and 4 bases from J, with 10 bases between. Per germline, CDR1 GTSNPN and CDR2 SVGIG (reference sequence). CDR3 protein: CAWSGARGETQYF. CDR3 in DNA: TGTGCCTGGAGTGGGGCCAGGGGAGAGACCCAGTACTTC.

Written as DNA, the CDR3 is TGTGCCTGGAGTGTACTAGACACTGAAGCTTTCTTT. As protein: CAWSVLDTEAFF. This chain uses TRBV30 with TRBJ1-1; D is undetermined. Germline V CDR1 and CDR2: GTSNPN, SVGIG (reference sequence). This CDR3 comprises 12 residues. V shed 0 bases and J shed 3 bases, with 5 bases lying between them.

This chain joins TRBV11-2 and TRBJ2-7, with D possibly matching TRBD2 (6 bases). V lost 5 bases to trimming and J lost 1 base, with 12 bases between them. The length of the CDR3 is 14 residues. Looked up from germline, CDR1 is SGHAT and CDR2 is FQNNGV. The CDR3: CASSPGTLSYEQYF. CDR3 bases: TGTGCCAGCAGCCCGGGGACTCTTTCCTACGAGCAGTACTTC.

The rearrangement links TRBV9 to TRBJ1-1; D is unresolved. V was pared by 5 bases and J by 8 bases, with 16 bases between. From germline, CDR1 is SGDLS and CDR2 YYNGEE. The CDR3 is 13 amino acids. CDR3 sequence (DNA): TGTGCCAGCAGATCTACTCTAGGAGTAGAAGCTTTCTTT. Protein: CASRSTLGVEAFF.